A selection of T cell receptor beta chains follows, all from one sample in a study of T cells in localized non-small cell lung cancer. Produced via immunoSEQ multiplex PCR; TCRdb's table is partial and in-frame only. The data contain about 52,000 clones, about 88% of them singletons. Sequencing was performed on PBMCs, taken before any cancer treatment. These receptors originate from a female donor with stage II lung adenocarcinoma. CDR3s include the opening cysteine and the closing phenylalanine or tryptophan.

V gene: TRBV4-1
J gene: TRBJ2-5
CDR3 protein: CASSQNPTGQGAEVKETQYF

V gene: TRBV27
J gene: TRBJ1-1
CDR3 protein: CASRLEGDTEAFF

V gene: TRBV6-5
J gene: TRBJ2-7
CDR3 protein: CASSYSKTVTYEQYF

V gene: TRBV19
J gene: TRBJ2-7
CDR3 protein: CASSLGAGETYEQYF

V gene: TRBV7-9
J gene: TRBJ2-7
CDR3 protein: CASSLGQGGGEQYF

V gene: TRBV14
J gene: TRBJ1-1
CDR3 protein: CASSQAFPPSRKNTEAFF

V gene: TRBV5-8
J gene: TRBJ1-5
CDR3 protein: CASSLDRGYQPQHF

V gene: TRBV6-5
J gene: TRBJ2-3
CDR3 protein: CASRRTGSTDTQYF

V gene: TRBV7-8
J gene: TRBJ2-7
CDR3 protein: CASSLTSGEQYF

V gene: TRBV30
J gene: TRBJ2-5
CDR3 protein: CAWKDFGGEQYF

V gene: TRBV10-3
J gene: TRBJ1-1
CDR3 protein: CAISDGGKGNTEAFF

V gene: TRBV2
J gene: TRBJ1-1
CDR3 protein: CASSQGPRTEAFF

V gene: TRBV14
J gene: TRBJ2-7
CDR3 protein: CASSQAGGGPEQYF

V gene: TRBV5-1
J gene: TRBJ1-1
CDR3 protein: CASSSDPGGTEAFF

V gene: TRBV18
J gene: TRBJ2-2
CDR3 protein: CASSPFLGQSNTGELFF

V gene: TRBV6-5
J gene: TRBJ1-2
CDR3 protein: CASSYSRQNYGYTF

V gene: TRBV5-8
J gene: TRBJ1-6
CDR3 protein: CASSSGGGSPLHF

V gene: TRBV2
J gene: TRBJ2-3
CDR3 protein: CASKGELNTQYF

V gene: TRBV6-6
J gene: TRBJ1-4
CDR3 protein: CASSYSSPETNEKLFF

V gene: TRBV5-1
J gene: TRBJ1-2
CDR3 protein: CASSPDGFYGYTF

V gene: TRBV14
J gene: TRBJ1-1
CDR3 protein: CASSLNPGQGAEAFF

V gene: TRBV2
J gene: TRBJ1-6
CDR3 protein: CASRPTAGARNSPLHF

V gene: TRBV9
J gene: TRBJ1-2
CDR3 protein: CASSATPGGYGYTF

V gene: TRBV27
J gene: TRBJ2-2
CDR3 protein: CASSLYSGKLNTGELFF

V gene: TRBV6-6
J gene: TRBJ2-7
CDR3 protein: CASSYSISSSHEQYF

V gene: TRBV5-1
J gene: TRBJ2-5
CDR3 protein: CASSLSGAQETQYF

V gene: TRBV11-2
J gene: TRBJ2-2
CDR3 protein: CASSSGHRNTGELFF

V gene: TRBV27
J gene: TRBJ1-1
CDR3 protein: CASRGVENTEAFF

V gene: TRBV27
J gene: TRBJ1-1
CDR3 protein: CASSADRGGLGNTEAFF

V gene: TRBV6-1
J gene: TRBJ1-1
CDR3 protein: CASITKGNADTEAFF

V gene: TRBV5-4
J gene: TRBJ2-3
CDR3 protein: CASSLSGGSTDTQYF

V gene: TRBV5-1
J gene: TRBJ2-7
CDR3 protein: CASSLEQGPTYEQYF